This TCR beta chain was profiled in a study of CD8 T cells in ankylosing spondylitis. TCRdb processed the 5' RACE reads anew with MiXCR; each CDR3 protein has one entry. This sample yields approximately 340,000 distinct CDR3 sequences, of which roughly 14% are seen a single time; roughly 1.1% belongs to the top ten. V trimming: 2 bases; J trimming: 4 bases; junction bases outside the gene matches: 3. The V gene's germline CDR1 is MNHEY and CDR2 SVGAGI. This CDR3 has 15 amino acids. This clonotype came up many times. J is TRBJ2-1 and V is TRBV6-5, with TRBD2 matching 9 bases. Sequencing was performed on blood, either unsorted or a sorted T cell fraction (not recorded which). This sequence originates from a male donor with ankylosing spondylitis or in good health (not recorded which). CDR3 region: CASSYRLAGYNEQFF. The CDR3 DNA reads as TGTGCCAGCAGTTACCGGCTAGCGGGATACAATGAGCAGTTCTTC.